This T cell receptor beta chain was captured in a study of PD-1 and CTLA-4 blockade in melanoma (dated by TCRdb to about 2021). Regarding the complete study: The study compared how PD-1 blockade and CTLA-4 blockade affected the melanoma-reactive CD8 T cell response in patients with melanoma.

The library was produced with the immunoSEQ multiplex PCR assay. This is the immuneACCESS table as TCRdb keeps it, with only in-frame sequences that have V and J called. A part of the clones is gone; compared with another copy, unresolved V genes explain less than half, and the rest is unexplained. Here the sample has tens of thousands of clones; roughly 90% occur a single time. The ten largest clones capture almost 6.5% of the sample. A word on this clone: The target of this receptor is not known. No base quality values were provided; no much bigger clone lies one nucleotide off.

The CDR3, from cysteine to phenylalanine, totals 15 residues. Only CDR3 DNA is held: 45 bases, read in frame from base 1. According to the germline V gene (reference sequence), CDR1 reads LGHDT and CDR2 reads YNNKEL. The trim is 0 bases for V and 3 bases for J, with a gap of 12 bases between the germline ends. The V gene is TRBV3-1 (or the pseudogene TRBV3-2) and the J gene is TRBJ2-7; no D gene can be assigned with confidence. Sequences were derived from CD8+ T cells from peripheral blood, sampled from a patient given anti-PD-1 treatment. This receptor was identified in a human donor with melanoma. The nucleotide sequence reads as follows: TGTGCCAGCAGCCAAGATCCCAGATTTCTCTACGAGCAGTACTTC. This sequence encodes CASSQDPRFLYEQYF.